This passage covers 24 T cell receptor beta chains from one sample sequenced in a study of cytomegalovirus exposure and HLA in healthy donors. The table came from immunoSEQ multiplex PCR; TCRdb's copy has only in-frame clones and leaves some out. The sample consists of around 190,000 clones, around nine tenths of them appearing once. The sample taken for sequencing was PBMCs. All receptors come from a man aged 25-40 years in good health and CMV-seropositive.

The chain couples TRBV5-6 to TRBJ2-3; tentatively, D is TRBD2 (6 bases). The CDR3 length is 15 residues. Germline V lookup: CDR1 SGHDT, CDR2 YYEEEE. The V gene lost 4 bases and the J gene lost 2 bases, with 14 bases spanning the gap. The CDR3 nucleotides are TGTGCCAGCAGCCCGACGACTAGTGTCACAGATACGCAGTATTTT. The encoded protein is CASSPTTSVTDTQYF.

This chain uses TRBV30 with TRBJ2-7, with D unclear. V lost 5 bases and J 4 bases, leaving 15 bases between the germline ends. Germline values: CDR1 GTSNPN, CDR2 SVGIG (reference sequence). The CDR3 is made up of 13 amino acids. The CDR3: CAWDGQELYEQYF. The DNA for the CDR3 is TGTGCCTGGGACGGCCAGGAATTATACGAGCAGTACTTC.

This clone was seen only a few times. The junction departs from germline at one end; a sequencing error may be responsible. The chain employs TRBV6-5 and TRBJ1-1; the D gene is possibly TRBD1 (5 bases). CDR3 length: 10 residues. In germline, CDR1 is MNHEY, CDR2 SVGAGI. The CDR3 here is CASRPGKAFF. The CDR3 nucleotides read TGTGCCAGCAGACCAGGGAAAGCTTTCTTC.

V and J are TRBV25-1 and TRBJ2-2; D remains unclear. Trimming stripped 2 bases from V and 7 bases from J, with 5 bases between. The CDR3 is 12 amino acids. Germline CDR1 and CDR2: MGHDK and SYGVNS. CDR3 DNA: TGTGCCAGCAGTGAACGCGGCGGGGAGCTGTTTTTT. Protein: CASSERGGELFF.

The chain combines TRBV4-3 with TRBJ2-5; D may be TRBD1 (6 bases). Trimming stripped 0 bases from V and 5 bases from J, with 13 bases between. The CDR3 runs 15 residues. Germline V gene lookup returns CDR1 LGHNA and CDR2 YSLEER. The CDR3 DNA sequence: TGCGCCAGCAGCCAAGAATGGGGGCGTGGGGAGACCCAGTACTTC. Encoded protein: CASSQEWGRGETQYF.

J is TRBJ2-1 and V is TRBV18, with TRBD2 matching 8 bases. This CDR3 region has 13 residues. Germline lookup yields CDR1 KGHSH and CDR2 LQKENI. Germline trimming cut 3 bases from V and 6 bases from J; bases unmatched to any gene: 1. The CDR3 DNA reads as TGTGCCAGCTCACCTCGGGGGGGCAATGAGCAGTTCTTC. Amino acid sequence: CASSPRGGNEQFF.

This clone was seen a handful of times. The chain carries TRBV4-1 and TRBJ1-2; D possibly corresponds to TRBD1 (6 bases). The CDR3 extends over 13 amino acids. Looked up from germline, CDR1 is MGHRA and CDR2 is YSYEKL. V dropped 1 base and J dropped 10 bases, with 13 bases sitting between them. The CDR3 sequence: CASSQGRGAFYTF. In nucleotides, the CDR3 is TGCGCCAGCAGCCAAGGTCGGGGGGCATTCTACACCTTC.

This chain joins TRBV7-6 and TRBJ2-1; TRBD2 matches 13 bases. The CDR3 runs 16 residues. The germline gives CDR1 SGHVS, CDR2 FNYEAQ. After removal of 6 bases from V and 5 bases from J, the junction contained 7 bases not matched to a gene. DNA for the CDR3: TGTGCCAGCAGTTCACTAGCGGGGGGGCGAGACAATGAGCAGTTCTTC. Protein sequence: CASSSLAGGRDNEQFF.

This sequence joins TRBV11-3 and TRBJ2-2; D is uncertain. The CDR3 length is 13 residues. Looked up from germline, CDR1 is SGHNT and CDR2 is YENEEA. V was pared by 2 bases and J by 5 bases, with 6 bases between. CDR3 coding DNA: TGTGCCAGCAGCTTATTAGTAACCGGGGAGCTGTTTTTT. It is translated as CASSLLVTGELFF.

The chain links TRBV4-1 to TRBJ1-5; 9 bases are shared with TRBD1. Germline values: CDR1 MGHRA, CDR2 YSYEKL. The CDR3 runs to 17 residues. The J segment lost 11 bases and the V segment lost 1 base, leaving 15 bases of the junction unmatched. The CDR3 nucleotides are TGCGCCAGCAGCCAAGGTGAGGAGGGACAGGGAGGAAGGGCCCAGCATTTT. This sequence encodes CASSQGEEGQGGRAQHF.

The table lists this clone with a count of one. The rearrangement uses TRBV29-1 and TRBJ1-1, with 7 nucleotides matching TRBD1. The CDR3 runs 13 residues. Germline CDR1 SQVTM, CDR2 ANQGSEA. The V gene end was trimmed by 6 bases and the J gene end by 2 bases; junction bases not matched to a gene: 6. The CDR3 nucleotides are TGCAGCGTGGCTGGACAGGATAACACTGAAGCTTTCTTT. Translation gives CSVAGQDNTEAFF.

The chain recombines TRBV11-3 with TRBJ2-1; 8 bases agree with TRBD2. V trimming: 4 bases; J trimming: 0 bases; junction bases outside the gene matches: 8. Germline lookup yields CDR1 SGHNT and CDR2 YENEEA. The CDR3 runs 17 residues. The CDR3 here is CASSSPRGGRSYNEQFF. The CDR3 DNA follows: TGTGCCAGCAGCTCCCCCCGGGGGGGACGCTCCTACAATGAGCAGTTCTTC.

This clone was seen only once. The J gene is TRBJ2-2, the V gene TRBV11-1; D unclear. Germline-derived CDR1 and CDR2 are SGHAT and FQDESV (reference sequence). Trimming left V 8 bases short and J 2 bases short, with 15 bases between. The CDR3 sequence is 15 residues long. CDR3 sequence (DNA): TGTGCCAGCGGCTCAGCGATTCTCAACACCGGGGAGCTGTTTTTT. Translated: CASGSAILNTGELFF.

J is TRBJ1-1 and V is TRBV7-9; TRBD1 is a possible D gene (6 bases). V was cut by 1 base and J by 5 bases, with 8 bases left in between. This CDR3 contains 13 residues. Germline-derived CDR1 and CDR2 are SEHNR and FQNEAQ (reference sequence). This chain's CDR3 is CASSLEGGTEAFF. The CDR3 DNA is TGTGCCAGCAGCTTAGAGGGGGGGACTGAAGCTTTCTTT.

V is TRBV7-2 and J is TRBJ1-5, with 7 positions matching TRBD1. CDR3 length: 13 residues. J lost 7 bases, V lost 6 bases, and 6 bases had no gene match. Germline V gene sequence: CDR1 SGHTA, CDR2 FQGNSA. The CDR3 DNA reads TGTGCCAGCAGTTCTCAACAGGGGCAGCCCCAGCATTTT. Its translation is CASSSQQGQPQHF.

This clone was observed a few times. The CDR3 DNA is TGCGCCAGCAGTCAATCTGGGAGATGGACCTACGAGCAGTACTTC. Protein: CASSQSGRWTYEQYF. The chain employs TRBV23-1 and TRBJ2-7, with D tentatively TRBD2 (5 bases). TRBV23-1 qualifies as an ORF whose function is uncertain. Trimming took off 0 bases at V and 2 bases at J, with 11 bases between the two ends. The CDR3 totals 15 residues.

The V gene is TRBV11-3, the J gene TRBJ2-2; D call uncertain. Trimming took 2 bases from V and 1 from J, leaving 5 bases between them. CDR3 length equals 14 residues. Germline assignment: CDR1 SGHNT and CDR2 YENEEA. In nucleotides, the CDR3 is TGTGCCAGCAGCTTAACCGGGAACACCGGGGAGCTGTTTTTT. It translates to CASSLTGNTGELFF. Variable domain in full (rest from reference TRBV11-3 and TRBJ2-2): EAGVVQSPRYKIIEKKQPVAFWCNPISGHNTLYWYLQNLGQGPELLIRYENEEAVDDSQLPKDRFSAERLKGVDSTLKIQPAELGDSAVYLCASSLTGNTGELFFGEGSRLTVL.

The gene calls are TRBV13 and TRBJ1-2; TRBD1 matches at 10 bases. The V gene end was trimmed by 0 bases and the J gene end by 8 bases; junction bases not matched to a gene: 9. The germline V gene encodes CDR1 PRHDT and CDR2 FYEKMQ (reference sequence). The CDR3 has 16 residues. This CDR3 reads CASSLGGTGVSIGYTF. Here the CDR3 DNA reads TGTGCCAGCAGCTTAGGAGGGACAGGGGTTTCTATCGGCTACACCTTC.

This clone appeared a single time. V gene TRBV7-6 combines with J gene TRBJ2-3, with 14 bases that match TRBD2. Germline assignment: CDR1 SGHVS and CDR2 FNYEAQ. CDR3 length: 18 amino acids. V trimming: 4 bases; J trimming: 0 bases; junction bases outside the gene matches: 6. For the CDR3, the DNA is TGTGCCAGCAGCTCACGCTGGACTAGCGGGGGGAGCACAGATACGCAGTATTTT. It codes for CASSSRWTSGGSTDTQYF. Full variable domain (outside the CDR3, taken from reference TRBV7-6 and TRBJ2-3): GAGVSQSPRYKVTKRGQDVALRCDPISGHVSLYWYRQALGQGPEFLTYFNYEAQQDKSGLPNDRFSAERPEGSISTLTIQRTEQRDSAMYRCASSSRWTSGGSTDTQYFGPGTRLTVL.

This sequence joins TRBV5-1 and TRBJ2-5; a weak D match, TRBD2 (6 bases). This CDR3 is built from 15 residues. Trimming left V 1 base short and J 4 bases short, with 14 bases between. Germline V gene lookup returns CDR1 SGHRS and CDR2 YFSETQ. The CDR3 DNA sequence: TGCGCCAGCAGCTTGATGGTGGGAGGAGGAGAGACCCAGTACTTC. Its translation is CASSLMVGGGETQYF.

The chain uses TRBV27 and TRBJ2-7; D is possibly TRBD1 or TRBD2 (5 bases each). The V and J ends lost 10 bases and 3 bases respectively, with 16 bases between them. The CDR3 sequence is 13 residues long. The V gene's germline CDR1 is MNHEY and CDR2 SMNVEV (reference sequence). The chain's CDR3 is CAIRGAGSYEQYF. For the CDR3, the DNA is TGTGCCATCCGAGGGGCAGGAAGCTACGAGCAGTACTTC.

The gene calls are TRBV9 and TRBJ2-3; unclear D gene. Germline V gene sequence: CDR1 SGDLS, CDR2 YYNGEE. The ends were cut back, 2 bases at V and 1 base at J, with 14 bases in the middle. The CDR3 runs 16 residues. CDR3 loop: CASSVTGSLGTDTQYF. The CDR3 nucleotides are TGTGCCAGCAGCGTCACCGGGTCCCTCGGCACAGATACGCAGTATTTT. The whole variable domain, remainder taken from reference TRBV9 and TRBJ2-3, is DSGVTQTPKHLITATGQRVTLRCSPRSGDLSVYWYQQSLDQGLQFLIQYYNGEERAKGNILERFSAQQFPDLHSELNLSSLELGDSALYFCASSVTGSLGTDTQYFGPGTRLTVL.

The CDR3 spells CASSSPTSHPDTQYF. As DNA, the CDR3 is TGTGCCAGCAGCTCCCCGACTAGTCACCCAGATACGCAGTATTTT. The chain links TRBV7-3 to TRBJ2-3; tentative D call: TRBD2 (6 bases). Germline assignment: CDR1 SGHTA and CDR2 FQGTGA. The CDR3 covers 15 residues. V lost 4 bases and J 4 bases, leaving 15 bases between the germline ends. Filled out from reference TRBV7-3 and TRBJ2-3, the complete variable domain reads GAGVSQTPSNKVTEKGKYVELRCDPISGHTALYWYRQSLGQGPEFLIYFQGTGAADDSGLPNDRFFAVRPEGSVSTLKIQRTERGDSAVYLCASSSPTSHPDTQYFGPGTRLTVL.

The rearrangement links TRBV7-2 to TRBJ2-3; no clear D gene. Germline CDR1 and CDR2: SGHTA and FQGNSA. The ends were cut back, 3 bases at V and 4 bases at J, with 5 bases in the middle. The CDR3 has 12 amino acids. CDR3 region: CASSLYADTQYF. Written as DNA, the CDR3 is TGTGCCAGCAGCTTGTATGCAGATACGCAGTATTTT.